This T cell receptor (beta chain) was identified in a study of blood T cell repertoires in COVID-19. Assay: immunoSEQ multiplex PCR; the TCRdb copy retains only in-frame clones and omits some. This sample yields some 260,000 clones, of which around 89% are seen a single time; about 6.7% belongs to the top ten. With 9 bases removed from V and 6 bases from J, the gap between germline ends came to 14 bases. The V gene's germline CDR1 is MNHEY and CDR2 SVGAGI. CDR3 length: 13 amino acids. Sequencing was performed on peripheral blood. The sequence came from a woman aged 25-40 years with COVID-19, enrolled during active disease. V gene TRBV6-5 combines with J gene TRBJ2-2, with D perhaps matching TRBD2 (6 bases). The CDR3 loop is CASSLRGSGELFF. The CDR3, as DNA: TGTGCCAGTTCGTTACGGGGGTCCGGGGAGCTGTTTTTT.